The clone carrying this T cell receptor (beta chain) occurred a few times. The sample comes from a study of T cells after yellow fever vaccination. Germline trimming cut 4 bases from V and 8 bases from J; bases unmatched to any gene: 7. Per germline, CDR1 SGHRS and CDR2 YFSETQ. The CDR3 runs 14 residues. TCRdb reprocessed the 5' RACE reads via MiXCR and lists one record per CDR3 protein. Of under 350,000 distinct CDR3 sequences listed, approximately 4% are singletons. This clonotype was obtained from a man aged 18 to 35 who received the YFV17D yellow fever vaccine. This specimen was PBMCs, taken 5 days after the yellow fever booster vaccination. The V call is TRBV5-1, the J call TRBJ2-1, with 9 positions matching TRBD2. The CDR3 is CASSPGTSFHEQFF. CDR3 DNA sequence: TGCGCCAGCAGCCCCGGGACTAGCTTTCATGAGCAGTTCTTC.